The rows below give T cell receptor beta chains drawn from one sample of a study of blood T cell repertoires in COVID-19. Data came from immunoSEQ multiplex PCR; TCRdb stores just in-frame clones and leaves some out. The table records more than 150,000 clones, about 86% of them present only once. The specimen sequenced was peripheral blood. All receptors come from a man in his late teens or twenties with acute or convalescent COVID-19. Each CDR3 is given with its conserved first and last residue. A D gene is named only where the DNA matches it firmly. Clone sizes are given selectively: once, few, many, or a class where the clone is expanded.

TRBV3-1/TRBV3-2	TRBJ1-2	NA	NA	CASSQNGQTRNGYTF	TGTGCCAGCAGCCAAAACGGACAGACACGGAATGGCTACACCTTC
TRBV5-4	TRBJ2-1	NA	NA	CASILFRGDSSYNEQFF	TGTGCCAGCATCCTATTCAGGGGGGATAGCTCCTACAATGAGCAGTTCTTC
TRBV24-1	TRBJ1-1	NA	few	CATSDFGEEAFF	TGTGCCACCAGTGATTTTGGGGAGGAAGCTTTCTTT
TRBV10-2	TRBJ1-1	NA	NA	CASSEEVNTEAFF	TGCGCCAGCAGTGAAGAGGTAAACACTGAAGCTTTCTTT
TRBV6-1	TRBJ1-1	TRBD1	NA	CASSDAAGQGAVTEAFF	TGTGCCAGCAGTGACGCTGCGGGACAGGGGGCAGTCACTGAAGCTTTCTTT
TRBV2	TRBJ1-4	TRBD1	NA	CASSAMDRGRGKLFF	TGTGCCAGCAGTGCCATGGACAGGGGGAGGGGAAAACTGTTTTTT
TRBV7-8	TRBJ1-3	NA	NA	CASSLGQGSGNTIYF	TGTGCCAGCAGCTTAGGCCAGGGCTCTGGAAACACCATATATTTT
TRBV4-2	TRBJ2-1	TRBD1	NA	CASSPPGQGNNEQFF	TGTGCCAGCAGCCCTCCGGGACAGGGGAATAATGAGCAGTTCTTC
TRBV4-1	TRBJ2-2	TRBD1	NA	CASSTGTGETGELFF	TGCGCCAGCAGCACCGGGACAGGGGAGACCGGGGAGCTGTTTTTT
TRBV30	TRBJ1-5	TRBD1	NA	CAWSDTGGVQSHSGGQPQHF	TGTGCCTGGAGTGACACAGGGGGCGTTCAATCACATTCAGGGGGTCAGCCCCAGCATTTT
TRBV6-5	TRBJ2-1	NA	NA	CASDTSFHSYNEQFF	TGTGCCAGCGACACCTCTTTCCACTCCTACAATGAGCAGTTCTTC
TRBV12-5	TRBJ2-2	NA	NA	CASGLVLANTGELFF	TGTGCTAGTGGTTTGGTACTGGCGAACACCGGGGAGCTGTTTTTT
TRBV2	TRBJ1-2	TRBD1	NA	CASSVQGEGVYGYTF	TGTGCCAGCAGTGTACAGGGGGAGGGCGTCTATGGCTACACCTTC
TRBV30	TRBJ1-2	NA	NA	CAWSDPGTPAHYGYTF	TGTGCCTGGAGTGACCCCGGGACACCTGCCCACTATGGCTACACCTTC
TRBV19	TRBJ1-1	NA	NA	CASSIRGNTEAFF	TGTGCCAGTAGTATACGAGGGAACACTGAAGCTTTCTTT
TRBV5-1	TRBJ1-3	TRBD1	NA	CASSETGGGGNTIYF	TGCGCCAGCAGCGAGACAGGGGGCGGCGGAAACACCATATATTTT
TRBV9	TRBJ1-1	TRBD1	once	CASSQGTGVNTEAFF	TGTGCCAGCTCTCAAGGGACAGGGGTTAACACTGAAGCTTTCTTT
TRBV6-5	TRBJ1-3	NA	NA	CASTLSSGNTIYF	TGTGCCAGCACCCTCAGCTCTGGAAACACCATATATTTT
TRBV4-1	TRBJ2-3	NA	NA	CASSQGDYYTDTQYF	TGCGCCAGCAGCCAAGGAGACTACTACACAGATACGCAGTATTTT
TRBV6-5	TRBJ1-2	TRBD1	NA	CASRKTGGDGYTF	TGTGCCAGCAGGAAGACAGGGGGCGATGGCTACACCTTC
TRBV6-5	TRBJ2-1	NA	once	CASSRPGSNEQFF	TGTGCCAGCAGCCGTCCAGGGTCAAATGAGCAGTTCTTC
TRBV13	TRBJ2-6	TRBD2	NA	CASSLGVKLAEPGANVLTF	TGTGCCAGCAGCCTAGGAGTGAAACTAGCGGAACCCGGGGCCAACGTCCTGACTTTC
TRBV18	TRBJ1-2	TRBD1	NA	CASSPQTGVNDGYTF	TGTGCCAGCTCACCACAGACAGGGGTGAACGATGGCTACACCTTC
TRBV5-4	TRBJ2-5	NA	NA	CASSLDRKETQYF	TGTGCCAGCAGCCTGGACAGAAAAGAGACCCAGTACTTC
TRBV2	TRBJ1-1	TRBD1	NA	CASSVQGALGTEAFF	TGTGCCAGCAGTGTTCAGGGGGCTTTGGGCACTGAAGCTTTCTTT
TRBV6-5	TRBJ2-1	TRBD1	NA	CASSPGTGANNEQFF	TGTGCCAGCAGCCCCGGGACAGGGGCTAACAATGAGCAGTTCTTC
TRBV28	TRBJ1-3	NA	NA	CASSFGGNTIYF	TGTGCCAGCAGTTTCGGGGGAAACACCATATATTTT
TRBV19	TRBJ2-3	NA	NA	CASSRYRVNTDTQYF	TGTGCCAGTAGTAGGTACAGGGTAAACACAGATACGCAGTATTTT
TRBV27	TRBJ2-7	NA	NA	CASSLSIDRTYEQYF	TGTGCCAGCAGTTTATCGATAGACAGAACCTACGAGCAGTACTTC
TRBV30	TRBJ2-3	TRBD1	NA	CAWSGLDGQEIPANTQYF	TGTGCCTGGAGTGGACTCGACGGACAGGAGATCCCGGCAAATACGCAGTATTTT
TRBV5-4	TRBJ2-5	NA	once	CASSEIRGAGETQYF	TGTGCCAGCAGCGAGATCCGGGGGGCGGGTGAGACCCAGTACTTC
TRBV7-2	TRBJ2-3	TRBD2	NA	CASSLVAGATDTQYF	TGTGCCAGCAGCTTGGTAGCGGGGGCAACAGATACGCAGTATTTT
TRBV2	TRBJ1-3	TRBD1	NA	CASRSGQASSGNTIYF	TGTGCCAGCAGATCTGGACAGGCTAGCTCTGGAAACACCATATATTTT
TRBV7-9	TRBJ1-1	NA	NA	CASSPSPPGNTEAFF	TGTGCCAGCAGCCCCAGCCCGCCAGGGAACACTGAAGCTTTCTTT
TRBV2	TRBJ1-5	NA	few	CASSGQGNQPQHF	TGTGCCAGCAGTGGACAGGGCAATCAGCCCCAGCATTTT
TRBV19	TRBJ2-5	NA	NA	CASSILQGGWETQYF	TGTGCCAGTAGTATTCTTCAGGGGGGATGGGAGACCCAGTACTTC
TRBV3-1/TRBV3-2	TRBJ1-2	TRBD1	NA	CASSRTGKGYGYTF	TGTGCCAGCAGCCGGACAGGGAAAGGCTATGGCTACACCTTC
TRBV7-9	TRBJ1-1	TRBD1	NA	CASSLGQGAAFF	TGTGCCAGCAGCTTAGGGCAGGGGGCAGCTTTCTTT
TRBV28	TRBJ2-4	TRBD1	once	CASRADRGRNIQYF	TGTGCCAGCAGGGCTGACAGGGGCCGAAACATTCAGTACTTC
TRBV30	TRBJ1-5	TRBD1	NA	CAWSGTGGAPQHF	TGTGCCTGGAGTGGGACAGGTGGTGCGCCCCAGCATTTT
TRBV27	TRBJ1-6	TRBD1	NA	CASSLSPGQGTDNSPLHF	TGTGCCAGCAGTCTAAGCCCCGGACAGGGGACCGATAATTCACCCCTCCACTTT
TRBV7-9	TRBJ1-1	NA	once	CASSLADTLGTEAFF	TGTGCCAGCAGCTTAGCGGACACACTGGGGACTGAAGCTTTCTTT